This TCR beta chain was sequenced in a study of PD-L1 blockade in urothelial cancer. At the level of the study: Each patient had 0 to 3 earlier chemotherapy regimens.

V lost 2 bases, J lost 5 bases, and 13 bases lay in between. Germline V lookup: CDR1 SGHTA, CDR2 FQGNSA. This CDR3 is 14 amino acids long. Synthetically made TCR analog templates were put into each PCR as spikes. Sequencing used immunoSEQ multiplex PCR; TCRdb keeps in-frame clones, though not all of them. This sample has about 49,000 clones, with 79% found just once. Stated time point: pretreatment peripheral blood. Remarks on this clone: The antigen is not known.

Study-level findings and limits: Clonality of blood TCR below the median before treatment predicted better survival. Larger 3-week expansion of tumor-associated blood clones was seen in durable-benefit patients.

The receptor's source is a man between 70 and 80 years old with urothelial cancer. The gene calls are TRBV7-2 and TRBJ2-7; tentative D call: TRBD2 (7 bases). The sample was PBMCs, taken around atezolizumab (anti-PD-L1) treatment. CDR3 loop: CASSLLRGTNEQYF. The CDR3 DNA reads TGTGCCAGCAGCTTATTGAGGGGGACTAACGAGCAGTACTTC.